These 26 T cell receptor beta chains came from one sample sequenced in a study of blood T cell repertoires in COVID-19. TCRdb keeps only in-frame clones here, not all; method: immunoSEQ multiplex PCR. The sample has over 200,000 clones, about 85% seen once. Source material: PBMCs or T cells enriched from blood (not recorded which). The receptor source for this set is a man aged 25-40 years who had recovered from COVID-19.

The genes are TRBV6-5 and TRBJ2-7, with D uncertain. The V and J ends lost 2 bases and 6 bases respectively, with 20 bases between them. CDR1 is MNHEY and CDR2 is SVGAGI in the germline V gene. This CDR3 region has 16 residues. This CDR3 is CASSYTITSNPSEQYF. Here the CDR3 DNA reads TGTGCCAGCAGTTACACAATTACTTCGAACCCTAGCGAGCAGTACTTC.

The chain carries TRBV20-1 and TRBJ1-5; D might be TRBD1 (6 bases). From germline, CDR1 is DFQATT and CDR2 SNEGSKA (reference sequence). Trimming cost V 3 bases and J 3 bases, with 12 bases left between them. This CDR3 is 14 amino acids long. The DNA of the CDR3 is TGCAGTGCTAGTACCGGGACACCCAATCAGCCCCAGCATTTT. As protein: CSASTGTPNQPQHF.

The V call is TRBV5-4, the J call TRBJ1-2; D perhaps matches TRBD1 (5 bases). Germline CDR1 reads SGHNT; CDR2 reads YYREEE (reference sequence). V gave up 5 bases and J gave up 8 bases, with 16 bases separating them. CDR3 size: 13 residues. The CDR3 loop reads CASSVGGGRGYTF. CDR3 coding DNA: TGTGCCAGCAGTGTGGGGGGAGGAAGGGGCTACACCTTC.

The chain couples TRBV28 to TRBJ1-2; D call uncertain. The germline V gene encodes CDR1 MDHEN and CDR2 SYDVKM. Between the trimmed V and J ends, which lost 6 bases and 1 base, there was a span of 12 bases. There are 14 residues in the CDR3. CDR3 nucleotides: TGTGCCAGCAGCCCCTTAATCCTTAACTATGGCTACACCTTC. Its protein product is CASSPLILNYGYTF.

The CDR3 spells CASSKARGNGYTF. The DNA for the CDR3 is TGTGCCAGCAGCAAAGCAAGGGGGAATGGCTACACCTTC. The chain recombines TRBV5-4 with TRBJ1-2; a possible D gene is TRBD1 (6 bases). The CDR3 runs 13 residues. Per germline, CDR1 SGHNT and CDR2 YYREEE (reference sequence). The V end was cut by 4 bases, the J end by 6 bases, with 13 bases between.

The rearrangement joins TRBV13 to TRBJ1-2; TRBD1 matches 12 bases. Germline CDR1 is PRHDT and CDR2 is FYEKMQ (reference sequence). This CDR3 contains 15 residues. Losses at the gene ends were 5 bases for V and 4 bases for J; bases not matched to a gene: 5. The CDR3 sequence: CASSTGTGGPYGYTF. CDR3 nucleotide sequence: TGTGCCAGCAGCACCGGGACAGGGGGCCCCTATGGCTACACCTTC.

The chain combines TRBV3-1 (or the pseudogene TRBV3-2) with TRBJ2-7; tentative D call: TRBD1 (6 bases). Trimming took 4 bases from V and 2 from J, leaving 9 bases between them. CDR3 length: 13 residues. Germline values: CDR1 LGHDT, CDR2 YNNKEL (reference sequence). The CDR3 DNA sequence: TGTGCCAGCAGCCCCACAGGGACCTACGAGCAGTACTTC. The encoded protein is CASSPTGTYEQYF.

The chain recombines TRBV28 with TRBJ2-7; 10 nucleotides match TRBD2. The CDR3 consists of 16 residues. The J segment lost 7 bases and the V segment lost 5 bases, leaving 14 bases of the junction unmatched. Germline V gene data show CDR1 as MDHEN and CDR2 as SYDVKM. As DNA, the CDR3 is TGTGCCAGCAGTAAAACCGGGACTAGCGAAATCTGGGAGCAGTACTTC. Translation: CASSKTGTSEIWEQYF. Full variable domain (outside the CDR3, taken from reference TRBV28 and TRBJ2-7): DVKVTQSSRYLVKRTGEKVFLECVQDMDHENMFWYRQDPGLGLRLIYFSYDVKMKEKGDIPEGYSVSREKKERFSLILESASTNQTSMYLCASSKTGTSEIWEQYFGPGTRLTVT.

The CDR3 sequence: CASSEASGNVETQYF. CDR3 DNA: TGTGCCAGTAGTGAGGCTAGCGGTAATGTGGAGACCCAGTACTTC. The chain recombines TRBV19 with TRBJ2-5; 7 bases agree with TRBD2. From germline, CDR1 is LNHDA and CDR2 SQIVND (reference sequence). This CDR3 contains 15 residues. V was pared by 5 bases and J by 5 bases, with 11 bases of the junction left unmatched.

The chain uses TRBV27 and TRBJ1-3, with D possibly TRBD1 on 6 matching bases. The CDR3 has 14 amino acids. Germline CDR1 is MNHEY and CDR2 is SMNVEV (reference sequence). V shed 6 bases and J shed 2 bases, with 11 bases lying between them. CDR3 residues: CASRQGFTGNTIYF. CDR3 coding DNA: TGTGCCAGCAGACAGGGTTTTACTGGAAACACCATATATTTT.

The gene calls are TRBV29-1 and TRBJ2-7; D may be TRBD1 (6 bases). This CDR3 has 14 amino acids. V lost 7 bases and J lost 5, with 21 bases in between. The germline V gene has CDR1 SQVTM and CDR2 ANQGSEA. This CDR3 is CSATNPRGRNEQYF. The CDR3 nucleotides read TGCAGCGCTACTAACCCCAGGGGTAGGAACGAGCAGTACTTC.

The rearrangement links TRBV7-9 to TRBJ1-1, with D possibly TRBD1 on 5 matching bases. The germline V gene has CDR1 SEHNR and CDR2 FQNEAQ (reference sequence). V was pared by 3 bases and J by 1 base, with 9 bases between. The CDR3 extends over 14 amino acids. Written as DNA, the CDR3 is TGTGCCAGCAGCTTTACCAGGGAGAACACTGAAGCTTTCTTT. Amino acid sequence: CASSFTRENTEAFF.

V and J are TRBV10-3 and TRBJ2-7, with TRBD1 matching 8 bases. The V segment lost 4 bases and the J segment 4 bases; nucleotides outside the gene matches: 15. Germline lookup yields CDR1 ENHRY and CDR2 SYGVKD. This CDR3 spans 17 amino acids. In DNA form, the CDR3 reads TGTGCCATCAGTGGGAGGGTGTCGGGACAGGTTACGTACGAGCAGTACTTC. It is translated as CAISGRVSGQVTYEQYF.

The genes are TRBV11-1 and TRBJ2-1; 8 bases are shared with TRBD2. V was pared by 5 bases and J by 3 bases, with 9 bases of the junction left unmatched. Germline V gives CDR1 SGHAT, CDR2 FQDESV (reference sequence). This CDR3 has 16 amino acids. The CDR3 here is CASSRLAGPSYNEQFF. CDR3 sequence (DNA): TGTGCCAGCAGCCGTTTAGCGGGACCCAGCTACAATGAGCAGTTCTTC.

The V gene is TRBV20-1, the J gene TRBJ2-1, with 12 bases lining up with TRBD2. CDR1 is DFQATT and CDR2 is SNEGSKA in the germline V gene (reference sequence). The V and J ends lost 6 bases and 7 bases, in that order; junction bases with no gene match: 10. CDR3 size: 15 residues. CDR3 residues: CSASKTSGSWNEQFF. In DNA form, the CDR3 reads TGCAGTGCCAGTAAGACTAGCGGGAGTTGGAATGAGCAGTTCTTC.

This clone appeared once. CDR3 residues: CASSQVAGGSNIAPYEQYF. Here the CDR3 DNA reads TGTGCCAGCAGCCAAGTAGCGGGAGGATCTAATATTGCCCCCTACGAGCAGTACTTC. The J gene is TRBJ2-7, the V gene TRBV14; 10 bases fit TRBD2. The junction had 14 bases not matched to a gene; V was cut back by 1 base and J by 2 bases. This CDR3 region has 19 residues. Germline V CDR1 and CDR2: SGHDN, FVKESK.

Only a few counts were recorded for this clone. The chain carries TRBV7-2 and TRBJ2-2; D is perhaps TRBD2 (5 bases). V was clipped by 0 bases and J by 6 bases, with 8 bases between them. The CDR3 has 14 amino acids. CDR1 and CDR2 from the germline V gene are SGHTA and FQGNSA. The CDR3 DNA reads TGTGCCAGCAGCTTAGCGAGGAGGTCCGGGGAGCTGTTTTTT. Its protein product is CASSLARRSGELFF.

This chain connects TRBV23-1 to TRBJ2-7; TRBD1 matches 8 bases. TRBV23-1 is known as an ORF, though its function is uncertain. V dropped 8 bases and J dropped 4; count of bases not matched to a gene: 7. This CDR3 is built from 13 residues. Written as DNA, the CDR3 is TGCGCCAGCGACCGGGACAGGCGGTACGAGCAGTACTTC. Amino acids: CASDRDRRYEQYF.

The chain couples TRBV10-3 to TRBJ2-5, with TRBD1 matching 9 bases. CDR1 is ENHRY and CDR2 is SYGVKD in the germline V gene. This CDR3 is built from 17 residues. The trim removed 6 bases at V and 1 base at J, leaving 12 bases unmatched. CDR3 sequence reads: CAISSIPGTGIQETQYF. The CDR3 coding sequence is TGTGCCATCAGCTCCATTCCCGGGACAGGGATCCAAGAGACCCAGTACTTC.

The chain carries TRBV10-2 and TRBJ1-5; tentative D call: TRBD1 (6 bases). The germline V gene has CDR1 WSHSY and CDR2 SAAADI. This CDR3 region has 13 residues. Trimming removed 4 bases from V and 7 bases from J, with 11 bases in between. DNA of the CDR3: TGCGCCAGCAGTGCCGGACAGTCACAGCCCCAGCATTTT. Translation: CASSAGQSQPQHF.

This clone was seen only a few times. V usage is TRBV19 and J usage is TRBJ2-2; 10 bases are shared with TRBD2. This CDR3 comprises 17 residues. With V trimmed by 3 bases and J by 4 bases, 8 bases remained unmatched. The V gene's germline CDR1 is LNHDA and CDR2 SQIVND (reference sequence). The CDR3 loop reads CASSIASGRRPTGELFF. The DNA of the CDR3 is TGTGCCAGTAGTATTGCTAGCGGGAGACGTCCCACCGGGGAGCTGTTTTTT. The whole variable domain, remainder taken from reference TRBV19 and TRBJ2-2, is DGGITQSPKYLFRKEGQNVTLSCEQNLNHDAMYWYRQDPGQGLRLIYYSQIVNDFQKGDIAEGYSVSREKKESFPLTVTSAQKNPTAFYLCASSIASGRRPTGELFFGEGSRLTVL.

The chain has TRBV24-1 and TRBJ2-2; 7 bases line up with TRBD1. CDR1 and CDR2 from the germline V gene are KGHDR and SFDVKD. V shed 3 bases and J 6 bases; nucleotides not matched to a gene: 6. The CDR3 extends over 15 amino acids. The CDR3 reads CATSDARQGAGELFF. The CDR3 DNA sequence: TGTGCCACCAGTGATGCACGACAGGGCGCCGGGGAGCTGTTTTTT.

The chain joins TRBV5-1 to TRBJ2-7, with D uncertain. Trimming removed 2 bases from V and 2 bases from J, with 8 bases in between. This CDR3 spans 13 amino acids. Germline V gene sequence: CDR1 SGHRS, CDR2 YFSETQ. This CDR3 reads CASSFSSAYEQYF. The CDR3 nucleotides are TGCGCCAGCAGCTTCTCCTCAGCCTACGAGCAGTACTTC.

CDR3: CASSFELAGGPSTDTQYF. CDR3 DNA: TGTGCCAGCAGCTTTGAACTTGCGGGGGGGCCGAGCACAGATACGCAGTATTTT. The chain has TRBV7-6 and TRBJ2-3; 9 bases are a match to TRBD2. Germline V lookup: CDR1 SGHVS, CDR2 FNYEAQ. The CDR3 covers 18 residues. Unmatched junction bases numbered 10, after V lost 3 bases and J lost 0 bases. The whole variable domain, filled in from reference TRBV7-6 and TRBJ2-3, reads GAGVSQSPRYKVTKRGQDVALRCDPISGHVSLYWYRQALGQGPEFLTYFNYEAQQDKSGLPNDRFSAERPEGSISTLTIQRTEQRDSAMYRCASSFELAGGPSTDTQYFGPGTRLTVL.

The V and J genes are TRBV27 and TRBJ1-1; D perhaps matches TRBD1 (6 bases). The CDR3 is 13 residues long. V lost 0 bases to trimming and J lost 4 bases, with 6 bases between them. Germline CDR1 reads MNHEY; CDR2 reads SMNVEV (reference sequence). The CDR3 DNA sequence: TGTGCCAGCAGTTTATCAGGGGGCACTGAAGCTTTCTTT. This codes for CASSLSGGTEAFF.

The V call is TRBV11-2, the J call TRBJ2-7, with 7 bases identical to TRBD1. After removal of 7 bases from V and 2 bases from J, the junction contained 5 bases not matched to a gene. The germline CDR1 and CDR2 sequences are SGHAT and FQNNGV. The CDR3 is 13 amino acids. The CDR3 here is CASTTGIPYEQYF. The DNA for the CDR3 is TGTGCCAGCACGACAGGGATCCCCTACGAGCAGTACTTC.